These 25 T cell receptor beta chains came from one sample sequenced in a study of T cells after yellow fever vaccination. TCRdb used MiXCR to reprocess the 5' RACE reads, holding one entry per CDR3 protein. Altogether some 160,000 distinct CDR3 sequences are present, under 7.5% being singletons, with the ten largest covering 2.5%. Sequenced here: CD4+ T cells sorted from PBMCs, sampled 4 to 6 days after the first yellow fever vaccination. These receptors all stem from a man between 18 and 35 years old who received the YFV17D yellow fever vaccine.

This clonotype was seen ten or more times. The chain joins TRBV27 to TRBJ1-6; D unresolved. The CDR3 has 16 amino acids. V lost 4 bases, J lost 0 bases, and 10 bases lay in between. Germline values: CDR1 MNHEY, CDR2 SMNVEV (reference sequence). In DNA form, the CDR3 reads TGTGCCAGCAGTTCCCGGGGAAGCTCCTATAATTCACCCCTCCACTTT. Protein sequence: CASSSRGSSYNSPLHF.

This chain connects TRBV7-2 to TRBJ1-2, with a tentative D call TRBD1 (5 bases). With 5 bases removed from V and 5 bases from J, the gap between germline ends came to 18 bases. Germline V gene data show CDR1 as SGHTA and CDR2 as FQGNSA. This CDR3 is built from 15 residues. CDR3 coding DNA: TGTGCCAGCAGCACCCAGCCCTCAGGGAGTTATGGCTACACCTTC. Translating gives CASSTQPSGSYGYTF.

This clonotype was seen at least ten times. CDR3 loop: CASSQEGTGGREQYF. The DNA of the CDR3 is TGTGCCAGCAGCCAAGAGGGGACAGGGGGACGCGAGCAGTACTTC. The chain carries TRBV3-1 and TRBJ2-7; the match to TRBD1 covers 11 bases. The CDR3 has 15 amino acids. Germline CDR1 and CDR2: LGHDT and YNNKEL (reference sequence). V lost 0 bases, J lost 6 bases, and 4 bases stayed unmatched.

The table lists this clonotype with many counts. The V call is TRBV3-1, the J call TRBJ2-7; 14 bases align to TRBD2. The germline CDR1 and CDR2 sequences are LGHDT and YNNKEL (reference sequence). Trimming at V came to 1 base and at J to 6 bases, leaving 2 bases not matched to a gene. There are 15 residues in the CDR3. DNA for the CDR3: TGTGCCAGCAGCCAAGGGACTAGCGGGGGGACCGAGCAGTACTTC. This gives the protein CASSQGTSGGTEQYF.

This clonotype has ten or more counts. J is TRBJ1-2 and V is TRBV12-3 or TRBV12-4, with a tentative D call TRBD1 (6 bases). V was shortened by 5 bases and J by 7 bases, with 14 bases between the two germline ends. CDR3 length: 13 amino acids. This CDR3 is CASSAYRAGGYTF. The CDR3 DNA reads as TGTGCCAGCAGTGCCTACAGGGCCGGTGGCTACACCTTC.

The V gene is TRBV30, the J gene TRBJ1-2; possibly TRBD1 for D (6 bases). V was clipped by 5 bases and J by 4 bases, with 17 bases between them. This CDR3 is 14 amino acids long. The germline gives CDR1 GTSNPN, CDR2 SVGIG (reference sequence). The CDR3 loop is CAWEGVRGSYGYTF. CDR3 DNA sequence: TGTGCCTGGGAGGGGGTACGAGGTTCCTATGGCTACACCTTC.

This clonotype was recorded at least ten times. The V gene is TRBV5-5, the J gene TRBJ2-3; 7 nucleotides align to TRBD1. Germline V CDR1 and CDR2: SGHKS, YYEKEE (reference sequence). The CDR3 covers 15 residues. The ends lost 1 base at V and 6 bases at J; junction bases unmatched: 8. The CDR3 is CASSLKRGLGDTQYF. CDR3 DNA sequence: TGTGCCAGCAGCTTGAAGAGGGGGCTGGGGGATACGCAGTATTTT.

This clonotype was counted between two and nine times. The chain uses TRBV5-8 and TRBJ1-6; 9 bases are shared with TRBD1. This CDR3 region has 17 residues. Germline V gene lookup returns CDR1 SGHTS and CDR2 YDEGEE. Unmatched junction bases numbered 9, after V lost 4 bases and J lost 4 bases. For the CDR3, the DNA is TGTGCCAGCAGCGGGATGGACAGGGGCTCTTATAATTCACCCCTCCACTTT. Protein: CASSGMDRGSYNSPLHF.

V gene TRBV5-1 combines with J gene TRBJ1-1; D perhaps matches TRBD1 (6 bases). This CDR3 has 16 residues. Germline CDR1 and CDR2: SGHRS and YFSETQ. V was cut by 0 bases and J by 0 bases, with 12 bases left in between. In DNA form, the CDR3 reads TGCGCCAGCAGCTTGGCTGCAGGGACAATGAACACTGAAGCTTTCTTT. It is translated as CASSLAAGTMNTEAFF.

This clonotype was seen ten or more times. This sequence joins TRBV3-1 and TRBJ2-2; D unclear. Between the trimmed V and J ends, which lost 4 bases and 9 bases, there was a span of 15 bases. CDR1 is LGHDT and CDR2 is YNNKEL in the germline V gene (reference sequence). The length of the CDR3 is 14 residues. The CDR3 DNA reads TGTGCCAGCAGCCGGTCGTCTAGTCCCCGGGAGCTGTTTTTT. Its translation is CASSRSSSPRELFF.

This clonotype has a handful of counts. The chain links TRBV25-1 to TRBJ1-6; D is uncertain. CDR3 length: 13 amino acids. Germline V CDR1 and CDR2: MGHDK, SYGVNS. Trimming cost V 8 bases and J 10 bases, with 15 bases left between them. CDR3 amino acids: CASRRTVGSPLHF. In DNA form, the CDR3 reads TGTGCCAGCCGTCGGACCGTCGGGTCACCCCTCCACTTT.

V usage is TRBV7-2 and J usage is TRBJ2-5, with TRBD2 matching over 7 bases. Germline CDR1 and CDR2: SGHTA and FQGNSA. J was trimmed by 9 bases and V by 1 base; bases with no gene match: 11. This CDR3 is 15 amino acids long. The CDR3 nucleotides read TGTGCCAGCAGCTTAGGGGTAGGGACTACATCCCCCCAGTACTTC. As protein: CASSLGVGTTSPQYF.

This clonotype came up many times. The germline gene is not matched at one end of the junction; a read error may be the cause. The chain uses TRBV6-6 and TRBJ1-3; perhaps TRBD1 as D (5 bases). Germline-derived CDR1 and CDR2 are MNHNY and SVGAGI (reference sequence). The CDR3 is 13 amino acids. The CDR3 reads CASTWGTGNTIYF. The CDR3, as DNA: TGTGCCAGCACATGGGGGACTGGAAACACAATATATTTT.

This clonotype was counted ten times or more. The V and J genes are TRBV6-1 and TRBJ2-5, with 8 positions matching TRBD2. The CDR3 extends over 14 amino acids. V was clipped by 2 bases and J by 5 bases; unmatched bases: 4. Germline assignment: CDR1 MNHNS and CDR2 SASEGT. This CDR3 reads CASSEPGTRETQYF. Here the CDR3 DNA reads TGTGCCAGCAGTGAACCCGGGACTAGGGAGACCCAGTACTTC.

This clonotype was seen repeatedly, ten times or more. The chain couples TRBV7-8 to TRBJ2-1; weak D call: TRBD2 (6 bases). The CDR3 is 13 residues long. CDR1 is SGHVS, CDR2 FQNEAQ, per germline. Trimming shortened V by 3 bases and J by 9 bases, and 12 bases separated the two germline ends. CDR3 coding DNA: TGTGCCAGCAGCTTCTCGGGGGTGGGTGAGCAGTTCTTC. Translation gives CASSFSGVGEQFF.

This clonotype was observed at least ten times. The J gene is TRBJ2-3, the V gene TRBV5-1; D perhaps matches TRBD2 (6 bases). The CDR3 loop spans 15 amino acids. With 4 bases removed from V and 6 bases from J, the gap between germline ends came to 18 bases. Germline loops: CDR1 SGHRS, CDR2 YFSETQ. CDR3 in DNA: TGCGCCAGCAGCATTGGTCTGACCCGGGGGGATACGCAGTATTTT. Encoded protein: CASSIGLTRGDTQYF.

This clonotype was found many times. The chain combines TRBV5-1 with TRBJ2-5; no reliable D call. V shed 0 bases and J shed 4 bases, with 13 bases lying between them. Germline assignment: CDR1 SGHRS and CDR2 YFSETQ. CDR3 size: 15 residues. The CDR3 loop is CASSLEWVLLETQYF. The CDR3 DNA reads as TGCGCCAGCAGCTTGGAATGGGTGTTACTAGAGACCCAGTACTTC.

The chain joins TRBV20-1 to TRBJ1-1; D remains unclear. This CDR3 is 13 amino acids long. V lost 3 bases to trimming and J lost 4 bases, with 12 bases between them. Germline CDR1 and CDR2: DFQATT and SNEGSKA (reference sequence). The CDR3 DNA sequence: TGCAGTGCTAGGGGGTGGGAATCCACTGAAGCTTTCTTT. Translated, it gives CSARGWESTEAFF.

This clonotype came up many times. The V and J genes are TRBV7-2 and TRBJ2-4; 7 bases align to TRBD1. Germline trimming cut 5 bases from V and 1 base from J; bases unmatched to any gene: 2. Germline assignment: CDR1 SGHTA and CDR2 FQGNSA. This CDR3 contains 14 residues. This CDR3 reads CASSPDRAKNIQYF. In DNA, the CDR3 is TGTGCCAGCAGCCCGGACAGGGCCAAAAACATTCAGTACTTC.

This rearrangement joins TRBV2 to TRBJ2-1; D might be TRBD2 (5 bases). V gave up 6 bases and J gave up 6 bases, with 21 bases separating them. The V gene's germline CDR1 is SNHLY and CDR2 FYNNEI. This CDR3 contains 16 residues. CDR3 residues: CASSGGPESLPNEQFF. CDR3 bases: TGTGCCAGCAGCGGAGGACCGGAGTCTTTGCCCAATGAGCAGTTCTTC.

This clonotype was found many times. The chain carries TRBV20-1 and TRBJ2-1; 14 bases map to TRBD2. The length of the CDR3 is 20 residues. Germline trimming cut 3 bases from V and 7 bases from J; bases unmatched to any gene: 20. Germline V lookup: CDR1 DFQATT, CDR2 SNEGSKA (reference sequence). The CDR3 sequence is CSARGRGPRLAGGPFNEQFF. DNA of the CDR3: TGCAGTGCTAGGGGCAGGGGGCCCAGACTAGCGGGGGGGCCCTTTAATGAGCAGTTCTTC.

The J gene is TRBJ1-1, the V gene TRBV11-2; 9 bases fit TRBD1. This CDR3 contains 15 residues. Germline CDR1 reads SGHAT; CDR2 reads FQNNGV. V lost 2 bases, J lost 1 base, and 2 bases stayed unmatched. CDR3 nucleotide sequence: TGTGCCAGCAGCTTATGGGGACAGGGGAACACTGAAGCTTTCTTT. It yields the protein CASSLWGQGNTEAFF.

In this sample, this clonotype turned up many times. The CDR3 nucleotides read TGTGCCAGCAGCTTCTTAGCCGTTGAGACCCAGTACTTC. This gives the protein CASSFLAVETQYF. The J gene is TRBJ2-5, the V gene TRBV5-4, with D hard to call. Germline CDR1 is SGHNT and CDR2 is YYREEE (reference sequence). Between the trimmed V and J ends, which lost 2 bases and 5 bases, there was a span of 10 bases. The CDR3 consists of 13 residues. The full variable domain, with the rest looked up from reference TRBV5-4 and TRBJ2-5, is ETGVTQSPTHLIKTRGQQVTLRCSSQSGHNTVSWYQQALGQGPQFIFQYYREEENGRGNFPPRFSGLQFPNYSSELNVNALELDDSALYLCASSFLAVETQYFGPGTRLLVL.

Many counts were recorded for this clonotype. This rearrangement joins TRBV7-9 to TRBJ2-5, with D possibly matching TRBD2 (5 bases). CDR1 and CDR2 (germline): SEHNR, FQNEAQ (reference sequence). The CDR3 is made up of 15 amino acids. V lost 2 bases and J lost 1, with 11 bases in between. CDR3 residues: CASSLTGYSQETQYF. Written as DNA, the CDR3 is TGTGCCAGCAGCTTAACGGGGTACAGCCAAGAGACCCAGTACTTC.

The table lists this clonotype with a few counts. The V call is TRBV4-3, the J call TRBJ2-2; 15 bases agree with TRBD2. Germline V gene lookup returns CDR1 LGHNA and CDR2 YSLEER. With 0 bases clipped from V and 5 bases from J, the junction kept 7 bases outside the gene matches. The CDR3 is 19 residues long. The CDR3 DNA reads as TGCGCCAGCAGCCAAGAATTAAGGACTAGCGGGGGGGGGACCGGGGAGCTGTTTTTT. It yields the protein CASSQELRTSGGGTGELFF.